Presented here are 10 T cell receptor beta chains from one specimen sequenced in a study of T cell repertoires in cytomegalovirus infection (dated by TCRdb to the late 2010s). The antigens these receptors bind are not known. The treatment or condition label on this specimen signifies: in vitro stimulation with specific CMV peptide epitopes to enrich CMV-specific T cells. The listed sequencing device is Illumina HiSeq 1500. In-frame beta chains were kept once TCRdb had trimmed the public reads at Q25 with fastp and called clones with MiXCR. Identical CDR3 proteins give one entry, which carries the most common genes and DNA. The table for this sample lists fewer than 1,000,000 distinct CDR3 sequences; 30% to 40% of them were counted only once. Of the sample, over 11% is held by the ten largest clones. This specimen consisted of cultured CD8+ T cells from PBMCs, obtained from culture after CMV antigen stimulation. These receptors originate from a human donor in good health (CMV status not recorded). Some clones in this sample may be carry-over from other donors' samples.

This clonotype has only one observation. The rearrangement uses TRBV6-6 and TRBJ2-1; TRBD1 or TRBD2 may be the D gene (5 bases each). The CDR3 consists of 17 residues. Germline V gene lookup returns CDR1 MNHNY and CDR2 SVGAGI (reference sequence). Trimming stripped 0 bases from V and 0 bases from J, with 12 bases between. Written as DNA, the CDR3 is TGTGCCAGCAGTTACTCCGGGACGTGGAGCTCCTACAATGAGCAGTTCTTC. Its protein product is CASSYSGTWSSYNEQFF.

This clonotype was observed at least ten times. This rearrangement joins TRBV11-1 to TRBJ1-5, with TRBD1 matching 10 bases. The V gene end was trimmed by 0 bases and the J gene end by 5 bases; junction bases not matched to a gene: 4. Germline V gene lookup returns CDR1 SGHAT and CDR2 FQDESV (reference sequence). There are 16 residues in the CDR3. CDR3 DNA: TGTGCCAGCAGCTTAGCCCCCGGGACAGGGGATCAGCCCCAGCATTTT. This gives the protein CASSLAPGTGDQPQHF.

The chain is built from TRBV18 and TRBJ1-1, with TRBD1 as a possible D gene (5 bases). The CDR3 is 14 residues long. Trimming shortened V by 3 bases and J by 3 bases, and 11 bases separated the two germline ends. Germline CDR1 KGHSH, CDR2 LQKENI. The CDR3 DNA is TGTGCCAGCTCACCCGGCAGGGCCTACACTGAAGCTTTCTTT. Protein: CASSPGRAYTEAFF. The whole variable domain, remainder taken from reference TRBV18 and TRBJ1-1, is NAGVMQNPRHLVRRRGQEARLRCSPMKGHSHVYWYRQLPEEGLKFMVYLQKENIIDESGMPKERFSAEFPKEGPSILRIQQVVRGDSAAYFCASSPGRAYTEAFFGQGTRLTVV.

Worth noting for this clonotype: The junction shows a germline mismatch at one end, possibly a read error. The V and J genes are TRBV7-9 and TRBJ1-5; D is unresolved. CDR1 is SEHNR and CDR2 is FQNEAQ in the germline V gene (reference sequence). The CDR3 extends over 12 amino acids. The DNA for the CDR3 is TGTACCAGCAGCTTTGAACGAAAGCCCCAGCATTTT. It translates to CTSSFERKPQHF. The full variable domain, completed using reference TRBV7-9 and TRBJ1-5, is DTGVSQNPRHKITKRGQNVTFRCDPISEHNRLYWYRQTLGQGPEFLTYFQNEAQLEKSRLLSDRFSAERPKGSFSTLEIQRTEQGDSAMYLCTSSFERKPQHFGDGTRLSIL.

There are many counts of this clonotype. The chain's CDR3 is CASSLAGLAGGLNTGELFF. In nucleotides, the CDR3 is TGTGCCAGCAGCTTAGCGGGACTAGCGGGGGGGTTGAACACCGGGGAGCTGTTTTTT. V and J are TRBV7-2 and TRBJ2-2, with 16 bases that match TRBD2. From germline, CDR1 is SGHTA and CDR2 FQGNSA. There are 19 residues in the CDR3. V dropped 0 bases and J dropped 1; count of bases not matched to a gene: 2.

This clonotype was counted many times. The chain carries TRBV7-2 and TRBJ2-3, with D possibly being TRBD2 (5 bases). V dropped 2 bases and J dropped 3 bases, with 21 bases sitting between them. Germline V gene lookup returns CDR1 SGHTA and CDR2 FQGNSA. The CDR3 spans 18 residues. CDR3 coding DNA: TGTGCCAGCAGCTTAATGGACGGGGAACCCCTGGGTACAGATACGCAGTATTTT. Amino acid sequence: CASSLMDGEPLGTDTQYF.

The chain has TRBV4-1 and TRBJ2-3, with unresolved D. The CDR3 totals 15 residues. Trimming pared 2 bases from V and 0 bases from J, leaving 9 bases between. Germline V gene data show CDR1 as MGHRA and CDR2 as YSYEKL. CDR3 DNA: TGCGCCAGCAGCCAATATTACACTAGCACAGATACGCAGTATTTT. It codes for CASSQYYTSTDTQYF.

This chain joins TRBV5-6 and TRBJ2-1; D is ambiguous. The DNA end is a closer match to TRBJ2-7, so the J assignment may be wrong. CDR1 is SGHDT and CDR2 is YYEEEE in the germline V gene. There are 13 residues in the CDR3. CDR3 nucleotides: TGTGCCAGCAGCTTGGGGGCGACAAGGGAGCAGTACTTC. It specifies CASSLGATREQYF.

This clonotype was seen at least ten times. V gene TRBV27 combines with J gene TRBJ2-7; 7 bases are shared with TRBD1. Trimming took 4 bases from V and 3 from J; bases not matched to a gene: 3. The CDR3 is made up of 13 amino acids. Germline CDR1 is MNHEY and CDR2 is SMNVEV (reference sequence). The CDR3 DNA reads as TGTGCCAGCAGTTCATCAGGGGGCTACGAGCAGTACGTC. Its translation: CASSSSGGYEQYV.

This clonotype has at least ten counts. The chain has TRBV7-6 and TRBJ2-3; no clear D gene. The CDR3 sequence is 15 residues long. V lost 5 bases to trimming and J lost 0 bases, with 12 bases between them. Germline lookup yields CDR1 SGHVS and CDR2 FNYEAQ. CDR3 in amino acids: CASSRLATSTDTQYF. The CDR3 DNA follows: TGTGCCAGCAGCCGGCTCGCCACTAGCACAGATACGCAGTATTTT.